The T cell receptor (beta chain) under discussion was sequenced for a study of T cell responses to AZD1222 COVID-19 vaccine. Study-level results: A rise in Spike-specific TCR breadth and depth followed two AZD1222 doses.

Trimming shortened V by 2 bases and J by 4 bases, and 8 bases separated the two germline ends. The CDR3 length is 13 residues. A word on this clone: Its antigen is not identified.

Sequencing used immunoSEQ multiplex PCR; TCRdb keeps in-frame clones, though not all of them. The table includes approximately 110,000 clones, approximately 88% detected once. The J gene is TRBJ1-1, the V gene TRBV12-3 or TRBV12-4; D not certain. Specimen: peripheral blood, collected on day 0 of AZD1222 vaccination. The clonotype was recovered from an adult in good health. The CDR3 sequence is CASSLWQSTEAFF. The DNA for the CDR3 is TGTGCCAGCAGTTTATGGCAAAGCACTGAAGCTTTCTTT.